This T cell receptor beta chain comes out of a study of cytomegalovirus exposure and HLA in healthy donors. General study points: Rare TCR sequences dominated, though some public TCRs recurred in many donors. TCR clusters originating in the first cohort tended to co-occur in the 110 or so validation repertoires, according to a later analysis. There were some 150 TCR beta chains listed as cytomegalovirus-associated.

Assay: immunoSEQ multiplex PCR; the TCRdb copy retains only in-frame clones and omits some. The table includes 130,000 or so clones, 89% detected once. From the roughly 110-subject validation cohort, which was separate from the approximately 700-subject first cohort, the donors were drawn. With regard to this clone: Antigen specificity is unknown.

The CDR3 sequence is 14 residues long. CDR1 SGHKS and CDR2 YYEKEE come from the germline V gene (reference sequence). Trimming left V 2 bases short and J 0 bases short, with 8 bases between. Sequencing was performed on PBMCs. This TCR came from a woman aged 18-29 years in good health and CMV-seronegative. The chain has TRBV5-5 and TRBJ1-2; D may be TRBD1 (5 bases). The CDR3 sequence is CASSFGGTNYGYTF. CDR3 nucleotide sequence: TGTGCCAGCAGCTTCGGGGGTACTAACTATGGCTACACCTTC.